This TCR beta chain appears in the sequencing data of a study of cytomegalovirus exposure and HLA in healthy donors. The donors gave bone marrow, and they were healthy. The PCR made use of 60 Vbeta and 13 Jbeta primers. Using immunoSEQ multiplex PCR, the repertoire was profiled, and TCRdb retains in-frame clones only, with some absent. This repertoire includes about 110,000 clones. In the case of this clone: What it binds is unknown.

Overall study results and limits: Rare TCR sequences dominated, though some public TCRs recurred in many donors. As was reported, the classifier diagnosed cytomegalovirus status with high specificity and sensitivity. Analyzed later, association rates of TCRs varied across HLA loci, with DRB1 most and HLA-C fewest.

From germline, CDR1 is SGHTA and CDR2 FQGNSA. The J segment lost 5 bases and the V segment lost 5 bases, leaving 8 bases of the junction unmatched. This CDR3 spans 14 amino acids. The clonotype was recovered from a man between 40 and 49 years old in good health and CMV-seropositive. The sequencing input was PBMCs. This sequence joins TRBV7-2 and TRBJ2-5; 7 bases are shared with TRBD2. The CDR3 region is CASSGGGPKETQYF. CDR3 bases: TGTGCCAGCAGCGGGGGAGGGCCCAAGGAGACCCAGTACTTC.